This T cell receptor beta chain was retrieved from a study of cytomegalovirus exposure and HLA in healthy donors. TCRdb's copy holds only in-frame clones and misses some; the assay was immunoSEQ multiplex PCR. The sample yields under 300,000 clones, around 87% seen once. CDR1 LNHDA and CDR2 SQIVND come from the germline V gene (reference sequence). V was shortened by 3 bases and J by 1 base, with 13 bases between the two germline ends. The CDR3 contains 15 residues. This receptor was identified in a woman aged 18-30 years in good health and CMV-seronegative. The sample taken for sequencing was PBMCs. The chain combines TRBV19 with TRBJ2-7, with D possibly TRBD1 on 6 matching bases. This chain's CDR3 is CASSIRGQGSYEQYF. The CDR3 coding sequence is TGTGCCAGTAGTATCCGAGGGCAGGGGTCCTACGAGCAGTACTTC. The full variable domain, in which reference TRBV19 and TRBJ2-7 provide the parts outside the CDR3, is DGGITQSPKYLFRKEGQNVTLSCEQNLNHDAMYWYRQDPGQGLRLIYYSQIVNDFQKGDIAEGYSVSREKKESFPLTVTSAQKNPTAFYLCASSIRGQGSYEQYFGPGTRLTVT.